The subject of this entry is one T cell receptor (beta chain). Sequenced by immunoSEQ multiplex PCR; TCRdb stores in-frame clones only, minus some. The sample consists of some 130,000 clones, about 93% of them appearing once. The data are from a study of T cell responses to AZD1222 COVID-19 vaccine. This clonotype was sampled from an adult who received the AZD1222 COVID-19 vaccine. Sequenced material: peripheral blood, taken 28 days after the second AZD1222 dose.

The CDR3 loop reads CASGDSAGNTIYF. In DNA, the CDR3 is TGTGCCAGCGGGGACAGCGCTGGAAACACCATATATTTT. The chain has TRBV18 and TRBJ1-3, with TRBD1 matching 7 bases. Per the germline V gene, CDR1 is KGHSH and CDR2 is LQKENI. V gave up 8 bases and J gave up 2 bases; unmatched junction bases: 3. This CDR3 has 13 residues.